This T cell receptor (beta chain) was recovered during a study of blood T cell repertoires in COVID-19. Study context: Sample material is recorded as cDNA or gDNA derived from T cells, B-cell-depleted T cells, or PBMCs.

Methods used by the authors: Reference gene primer amplification gave estimated nucleated cell counts. Method: immunoSEQ multiplex PCR; TCRdb's copy keeps in-frame clones and lacks some. D and trimming were read from the DNA, whereas the V and J calls and clone size are those reported in that table. The repertoire holds 200,000 to 300,000 clones, with 81% as singletons. A remark on this clone: The identical CDR3 is also encoded by other nucleotide sequences in the sample.

This receptor was obtained from a woman over 75 with acute or convalescent COVID-19. The sample consisted of peripheral blood.

DNA for the CDR3: TGTGCCAGCAGTGACAGGCTAATCAATCAGCCCCAGCATTTT. This gives the protein CASSDRLINQPQHF. The V and J genes are TRBV2 and TRBJ1-5; D call uncertain. This CDR3 is 14 amino acids long. Deletions cut 3 bases from V and 3 bases from J, with 9 bases between. CDR1 and CDR2 (germline): SNHLY, FYNNEI. Full variable domain (rest looked up from reference TRBV2 and TRBJ1-5): EPEVTQTPSHQVTQMGQEVILRCVPISNHLYFYWYRQILGQKVEFLVSFYNNEISEKSEIFDDQFSVERPDGSNFTLKIRSTKLEDSAMYFCASSDRLINQPQHFGDGTRLSIL.